What follows are 23 T cell receptor beta chains derived from one specimen sequenced in a study of blood T cell repertoires in COVID-19. Measured with immunoSEQ multiplex PCR; TCRdb has only the in-frame clones, and not every one. Of 250,000 to 400,000 clones in the sample, about 90% were seen once. The sample was peripheral blood. Every receptor here comes from a woman aged 25 to 39 with COVID-19, enrolled during active disease.

In this sample, this clone turned up once. This sequence joins TRBV15 and TRBJ1-5, with 9 bases fitting TRBD1. The CDR3 totals 15 residues. Germline values: CDR1 LNHNV, CDR2 YYDKDF (reference sequence). Trimming removed 0 bases from V and 5 bases from J; junction bases left unmatched: 2. CDR3 sequence: CATSREGQGYQPQHF. As DNA, the CDR3 is TGTGCCACCAGCAGAGAGGGACAGGGCTATCAGCCCCAGCATTTT.

The gene calls are TRBV27 and TRBJ1-2; D is perhaps TRBD1 (6 bases). Germline CDR1 is MNHEY and CDR2 is SMNVEV (reference sequence). The CDR3 totals 14 residues. V was cut by 6 bases and J by 0 bases, with 11 bases left in between. DNA for the CDR3: TGTGCCAGCAGCCGGACAGATTCTAACTATGGCTACACCTTC. This codes for CASSRTDSNYGYTF.

In nucleotides, the CDR3 is TGTGCCAGTAGTATAGGGCAGCGGAGCTACAATGAGCAGTTCTTC. This gives the protein CASSIGQRSYNEQFF. This chain joins TRBV19 and TRBJ2-1; maybe TRBD2 (5 bases). Trimming left V 1 base short and J 3 bases short, with 10 bases between. This CDR3 contains 15 residues. Germline V lookup: CDR1 LNHDA, CDR2 SQIVND (reference sequence).

The V call is TRBV6-6, the J call TRBJ1-6; tentative D call: TRBD1 (5 bases). CDR3 length: 13 amino acids. Looked up from germline, CDR1 is MNHNY and CDR2 is SVGAGI (reference sequence). Trimming stripped 2 bases from V and 14 bases from J, with 13 bases between. In DNA form, the CDR3 reads TGTGCCAGCAGTTACCCAGGGTTGAAGGCCCTCCACTTT. Translating gives CASSYPGLKALHF.

The chain links TRBV20-1 to TRBJ1-1; 8 bases line up with TRBD1. CDR1 DFQATT and CDR2 SNEGSKA come from the germline V gene (reference sequence). The CDR3 covers 12 residues. V lost 3 bases to trimming and J lost 11 bases; unmatched junction nucleotides: 8. The CDR3 nucleotides are TGCAGTGCTAGTCAGGGGGCTGAATGGGCTTTCTTT. It codes for CSASQGAEWAFF.

This clone was counted a few times. The CDR3 DNA reads TGCAGCGTTGATGGCGGGGACACTGAAGCTTTCTTT. Protein: CSVDGGDTEAFF. The chain links TRBV29-1 to TRBJ1-1; D unclear. The CDR3 is made up of 12 amino acids. From germline, CDR1 is SQVTM and CDR2 ANQGSEA. The V end lost 3 bases, the J end lost 3 bases, and 8 bases lay between the germline ends.

V is TRBV6-5 and J is TRBJ2-5; 9 nucleotides align to TRBD1. Germline V gene data show CDR1 as MNHEY and CDR2 as SVGAGI. The CDR3 runs to 14 residues. Trimming took 7 bases from V and 5 from J; bases not matched to a gene: 8. The CDR3 sequence is CASTQDRGWETQYF. For the CDR3, the DNA is TGTGCCAGCACTCAGGACAGGGGATGGGAGACCCAGTACTTC.

This clone was counted only a few times. Additional DNA sequences in this sample encode the identical CDR3. V is TRBV2 and J is TRBJ2-1; 9 positions match TRBD1. The CDR3 contains 14 residues. The germline V gene encodes CDR1 SNHLY and CDR2 FYNNEI. The V and J ends lost 7 bases and 2 bases, in that order; junction bases with no gene match: 3. CDR3 amino acids: CASKGQGTYNEQFF. CDR3 sequence (DNA): TGTGCCAGCAAGGGACAGGGTACCTACAATGAGCAGTTCTTC.

The chain uses TRBV25-1 and TRBJ2-2, with a tentative D call TRBD2 (5 bases). Trimming shortened V by 4 bases and J by 7 bases, and 13 bases separated the two germline ends. Germline CDR1 is MGHDK and CDR2 is SYGVNS. The CDR3 totals 14 residues. In nucleotides, the CDR3 is TGTGCCAGCAGTGTAATCGGGGTCGGCGGGGAGCTGTTTTTT. It translates to CASSVIGVGGELFF.

This chain joins TRBV29-1 and TRBJ2-1; D gene uncertain. The CDR3 totals 11 residues. Germline loops: CDR1 SQVTM, CDR2 ANQGSEA. Trimming removed 4 bases from V and 10 bases from J, with 11 bases in between. CDR3 residues: CSVGVLREQFF. CDR3 sequence (DNA): TGCAGCGTTGGGGTATTGCGGGAGCAGTTCTTC.

The chain is built from TRBV13 and TRBJ2-5; no reliable D call. This CDR3 has 13 amino acids. The V end was cut by 0 bases, the J end by 2 bases, with 4 bases between. In germline, CDR1 is PRHDT, CDR2 FYEKMQ (reference sequence). In DNA form, the CDR3 reads TGTGCCAGCAGCTTAGGCCGGCAAGAGACCCAGTACTTC. Translating gives CASSLGRQETQYF.

The chain uses TRBV5-1 and TRBJ1-1; 7 bases fit TRBD1. CDR3 size: 13 residues. CDR1 SGHRS and CDR2 YFSETQ come from the germline V gene. V was pared by 4 bases and J by 10 bases, with 10 bases of the junction left unmatched. The CDR3 sequence is CASSDGQARRAFF. The CDR3, as DNA: TGCGCCAGCAGCGATGGACAGGCCAGGAGAGCTTTCTTT.

This sequence joins TRBV2 and TRBJ1-6; 9 nucleotides line up with TRBD1. The CDR3 loop spans 15 amino acids. Germline CDR1 is SNHLY and CDR2 is FYNNEI. The J segment lost 5 bases and the V segment lost 6 bases, leaving 5 bases of the junction unmatched. The CDR3 loop is CASSVGQGNNSPLHF. For the CDR3, the DNA is TGTGCCAGCAGCGTAGGACAGGGGAATAATTCACCCCTCCACTTT.

V and J are TRBV9 and TRBJ2-2; D unclear. The CDR3 is 14 residues long. Trimming took off 5 bases at V and 6 bases at J, with 14 bases between the two ends. Germline V gene sequence: CDR1 SGDLS, CDR2 YYNGEE. CDR3 sequence (DNA): TGTGCCAGCAGTAGCCGTTACTCGCCCGGGGAGCTGTTTTTT. This gives the protein CASSSRYSPGELFF.

The V call is TRBV27, the J call TRBJ1-6; 9 nucleotides agree with TRBD1. Germline V gives CDR1 MNHEY, CDR2 SMNVEV (reference sequence). This CDR3 contains 16 residues. Unmatched junction bases numbered 11, after V lost 3 bases and J lost 11 bases. The CDR3 is CASSFQHPGQGPPLHF. The CDR3 nucleotides are TGTGCCAGCAGTTTTCAACATCCGGGACAGGGACCACCCCTCCACTTT.

The CDR3 bases are TGTGCCAGCAGTTATAGGACAGGGACAGAGACCCAGTACTTC. Protein: CASSYRTGTETQYF. The V call is TRBV6-6, the J call TRBJ2-5, with 8 bases that match TRBD1. The CDR3 contains 14 residues. Trimming removed 3 bases from V and 4 bases from J; junction bases left unmatched: 4. The germline gives CDR1 MNHNY, CDR2 SVGAGI (reference sequence).

This rearrangement joins TRBV5-4 to TRBJ2-7; the D is unclear. Trimming removed 0 bases at V and 4 bases at J, with 11 bases between. The CDR3 is made up of 14 amino acids. CDR1 and CDR2 from the germline V gene are SGHNT and YYREEE (reference sequence). CDR3 nucleotide sequence: TGTGCCAGCAGCTTGGAACTGAATACTTACGAGCAGTACTTC. Its protein is CASSLELNTYEQYF. Full variable domain (outside the CDR3, taken from reference TRBV5-4 and TRBJ2-7): ETGVTQSPTHLIKTRGQQVTLRCSSQSGHNTVSWYQQALGQGPQFIFQYYREEENGRGNFPPRFSGLQFPNYSSELNVNALELDDSALYLCASSLELNTYEQYFGPGTRLTVT.

A few counts support this clone. The chain is built from TRBV3-1 (or the pseudogene TRBV3-2) and TRBJ2-1; D gene uncertain. The CDR3 is 11 residues long. CDR1 is LGHDT and CDR2 is YNNKEL in the germline V gene (reference sequence). The V gene lost 2 bases and the J gene lost 10 bases, with 6 bases spanning the gap. CDR3 in DNA: TGTGCCAGCAGCCAAAAGAGAGAGCAGTTCTTC. Protein product: CASSQKREQFF.

V and J are TRBV7-9 and TRBJ1-2; D remains unclear. This CDR3 contains 14 residues. The germline CDR1 and CDR2 sequences are SEHNR and FQNEAQ (reference sequence). Trimming pared 9 bases from V and 4 bases from J, leaving 18 bases between. The CDR3 nucleotides read TGTGCCAGTTCATCGGCAGCGGCAGGCTATGGCTACACCTTC. Encoded protein: CASSSAAAGYGYTF. Filled out from reference TRBV7-9 and TRBJ1-2, the complete variable domain reads DTGVSQNPRHKITKRGQNVTFRCDPISEHNRLYWYRQTLGQGPEFLTYFQNEAQLEKSRLLSDRFSAERPKGSFSTLEIQRTEQGDSAMYLCASSSAAAGYGYTFGSGTRLTVV.

The chain is built from TRBV7-3 and TRBJ2-3; unclear D gene. CDR3 length equals 15 residues. Germline V lookup: CDR1 SGHTA, CDR2 FQGTGA. V was pared by 4 bases and J by 5 bases, with 16 bases between. The CDR3 protein is CASSSIGSSIDTQYF. DNA for the CDR3: TGTGCCAGCAGCTCGATCGGGTCGTCGATAGATACGCAGTATTTT.

The chain employs TRBV12-3 or TRBV12-4 and TRBJ1-5; D may be TRBD1 (6 bases). The ends were cut back, 3 bases at V and 7 bases at J, with 10 bases in the middle. CDR3 length: 13 amino acids. This chain's CDR3 is CASSFGGPQPQHF. The CDR3 DNA reads as TGTGCCAGCAGTTTCGGGGGGCCGCAGCCCCAGCATTTT.

This sequence joins TRBV7-2 and TRBJ1-1, with D unclear. The CDR3 is 15 residues long. Trimming removed 1 base from V and 0 bases from J, with 9 bases in between. CDR1 and CDR2 (germline): SGHTA, FQGNSA. The CDR3 region has the DNA TGTGCCAGCAGCTTAGTCCGGGTTCTGAACACTGAAGCTTTCTTT. It encodes CASSLVRVLNTEAFF.

V usage is TRBV19 and J usage is TRBJ1-6; the match to TRBD1 covers 7 bases. V shed 6 bases and J 9 bases; nucleotides not matched to a gene: 11. Germline CDR1 is LNHDA and CDR2 is SQIVND (reference sequence). The CDR3 totals 15 residues. CDR3 in DNA: TGTGCCAGTAGGACAGGGCCCTCCTCAGCTTCACCCCTCCACTTT. Its translation is CASRTGPSSASPLHF.